This T cell receptor beta chain was captured by sequencing in a study of OX40 agonist ivuxolimab in advanced cancers. This CDR3 has 13 amino acids. Between the trimmed V and J ends, which lost 1 base and 7 bases, there was a span of 10 bases. Germline loops: CDR1 LNHNV, CDR2 YYDKDF (reference sequence). Points from the study as a whole: At 0.1 to 3.0 mg/kg, CD4+ and CD8+ blood T cells expanded clonally by week 6.

This table comes from immunoSEQ multiplex PCR, and its TCRdb copy is limited to in-frame clones, with some not included. The repertoire consists of approximately 60,000 clones, with 84% occurring once and the leading ten covering about 2.3%. For this clone: Its antigen is not known.

The sample here was CD4+ or CD8+ T cells sorted from blood, taken in a trial of the OX40 agonist ivuxolimab. The sequence derives from an adult with an advanced solid tumor such as melanoma, head and neck, liver or kidney cancer. The chain combines TRBV15 with TRBJ1-2; D may be TRBD1 (5 bases). DNA of the CDR3: TGTGCCACCAGCAGAGGTTCCAGGGCTGGCTACACCTTC. Amino acids: CATSRGSRAGYTF. Full variable domain (remainder filled in from reference TRBV15 and TRBJ1-2): DAMVIQNPRYQVTQFGKPVTLSCSQTLNHNVMYWYQQKSSQAPKLLFHYYDKDFNNEADTPDNFQSRRPNTSFCFLDIRSPGLGDTAMYLCATSRGSRAGYTFGSGTRLTVV.